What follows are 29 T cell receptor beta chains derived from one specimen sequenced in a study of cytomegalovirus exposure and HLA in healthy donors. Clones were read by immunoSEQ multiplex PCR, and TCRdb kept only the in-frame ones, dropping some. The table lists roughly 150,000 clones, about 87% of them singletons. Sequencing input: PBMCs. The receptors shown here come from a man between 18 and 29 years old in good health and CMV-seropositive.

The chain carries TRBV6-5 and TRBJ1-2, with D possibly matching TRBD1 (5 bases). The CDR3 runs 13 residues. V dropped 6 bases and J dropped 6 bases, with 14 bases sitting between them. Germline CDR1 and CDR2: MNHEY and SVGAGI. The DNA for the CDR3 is TGTGCCAGCAGCCATCACGCGGGGGATGGCTACACCTTC. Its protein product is CASSHHAGDGYTF.

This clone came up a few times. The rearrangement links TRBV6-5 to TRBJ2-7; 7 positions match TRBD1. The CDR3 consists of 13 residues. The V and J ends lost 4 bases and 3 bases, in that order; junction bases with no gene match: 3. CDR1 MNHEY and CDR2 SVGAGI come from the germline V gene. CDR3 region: CASSLYRGYEQYF. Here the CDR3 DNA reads TGTGCCAGCAGTTTATACAGGGGCTACGAGCAGTACTTC.

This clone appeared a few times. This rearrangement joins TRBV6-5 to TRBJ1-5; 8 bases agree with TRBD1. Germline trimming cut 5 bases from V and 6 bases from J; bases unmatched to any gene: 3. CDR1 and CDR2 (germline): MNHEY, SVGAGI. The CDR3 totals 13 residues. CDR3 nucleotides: TGTGCCAGCAGTGACAGGGGATCTCAGCCCCAGCATTTT. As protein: CASSDRGSQPQHF.

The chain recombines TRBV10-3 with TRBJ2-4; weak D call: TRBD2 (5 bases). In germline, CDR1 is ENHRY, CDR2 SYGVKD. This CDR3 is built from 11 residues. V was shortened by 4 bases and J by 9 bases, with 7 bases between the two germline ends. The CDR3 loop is CAISGRGIQYF. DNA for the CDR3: TGTGCCATCAGTGGTCGGGGCATTCAGTACTTC.

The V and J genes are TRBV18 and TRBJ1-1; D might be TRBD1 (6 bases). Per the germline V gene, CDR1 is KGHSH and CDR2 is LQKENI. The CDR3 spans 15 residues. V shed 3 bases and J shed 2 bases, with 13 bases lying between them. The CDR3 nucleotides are TGTGCCAGCTCACCGACCGAACAGGGAAACACTGAAGCTTTCTTT. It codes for CASSPTEQGNTEAFF.

In DNA, the CDR3 is TGTGCCAGCAGCCCTAGGTGGGGCGGGGGCCTCCAAGAGACCCAGTACTTC. It is translated as CASSPRWGGGLQETQYF. The V call is TRBV9, the J call TRBJ2-5, with D possibly matching TRBD2 (7 bases). The CDR3 totals 17 residues. In germline, CDR1 is SGDLS, CDR2 YYNGEE. Trimming left V 4 bases short and J 1 base short, with 20 bases between. Drawing the rest from reference TRBV9 and TRBJ2-5, the complete variable domain is DSGVTQTPKHLITATGQRVTLRCSPRSGDLSVYWYQQSLDQGLQFLIQYYNGEERAKGNILERFSAQQFPDLHSELNLSSLELGDSALYFCASSPRWGGGLQETQYFGPGTRLLVL.

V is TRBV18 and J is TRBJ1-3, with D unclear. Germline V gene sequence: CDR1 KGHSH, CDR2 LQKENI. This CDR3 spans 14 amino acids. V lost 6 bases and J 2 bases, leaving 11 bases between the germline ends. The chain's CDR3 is CASSPPVTGNTIYF. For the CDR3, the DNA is TGTGCCAGCTCTCCCCCAGTGACTGGAAACACCATATATTTT. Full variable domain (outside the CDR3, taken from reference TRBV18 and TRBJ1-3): NAGVMQNPRHLVRRRGQEARLRCSPMKGHSHVYWYRQLPEEGLKFMVYLQKENIIDESGMPKERFSAEFPKEGPSILRIQQVVRGDSAAYFCASSPPVTGNTIYFGEGSWLTVV.

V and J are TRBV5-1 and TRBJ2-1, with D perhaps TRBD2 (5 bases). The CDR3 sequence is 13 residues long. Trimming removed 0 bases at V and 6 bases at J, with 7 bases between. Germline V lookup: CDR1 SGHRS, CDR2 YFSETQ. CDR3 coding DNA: TGCGCCAGCAGCTTGGCGGGGATCAATGAGCAGTTCTTC. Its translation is CASSLAGINEQFF. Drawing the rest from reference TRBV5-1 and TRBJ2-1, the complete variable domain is KAGVTQTPRYLIKTRGQQVTLSCSPISGHRSVSWYQQTPGQGLQFLFEYFSETQRNKGNFPGRFSGRQFSNSRSEMNVSTLELGDSALYLCASSLAGINEQFFGPGTRLTVL.

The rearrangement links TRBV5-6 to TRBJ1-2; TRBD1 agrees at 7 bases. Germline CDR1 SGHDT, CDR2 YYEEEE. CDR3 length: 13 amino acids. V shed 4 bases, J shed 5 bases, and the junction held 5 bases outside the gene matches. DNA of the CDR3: TGTGCCAGCAGCGCCGGGACAGCGTATGGCTACACCTTC. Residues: CASSAGTAYGYTF.

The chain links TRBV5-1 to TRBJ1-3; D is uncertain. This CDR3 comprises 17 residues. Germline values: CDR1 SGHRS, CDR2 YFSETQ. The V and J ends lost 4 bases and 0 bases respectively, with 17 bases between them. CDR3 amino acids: CASSPEAAAYSGNTIYF. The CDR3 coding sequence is TGCGCCAGCAGCCCCGAAGCGGCAGCCTACTCTGGAAACACCATATATTTT.

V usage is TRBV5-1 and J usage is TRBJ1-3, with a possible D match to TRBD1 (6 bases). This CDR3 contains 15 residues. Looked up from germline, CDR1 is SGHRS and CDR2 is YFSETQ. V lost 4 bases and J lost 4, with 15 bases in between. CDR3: CASSPTTGTGNTIYF. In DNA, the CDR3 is TGCGCCAGCAGCCCAACCACAGGGACAGGAAACACCATATATTTT. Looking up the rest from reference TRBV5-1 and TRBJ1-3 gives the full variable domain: KAGVTQTPRYLIKTRGQQVTLSCSPISGHRSVSWYQQTPGQGLQFLFEYFSETQRNKGNFPGRFSGRQFSNSRSEMNVSTLELGDSALYLCASSPTTGTGNTIYFGEGSWLTVV.

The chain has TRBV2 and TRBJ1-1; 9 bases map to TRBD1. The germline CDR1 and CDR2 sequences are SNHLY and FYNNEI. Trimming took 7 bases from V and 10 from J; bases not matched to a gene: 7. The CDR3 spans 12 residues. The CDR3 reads CASNMDRGGAFF. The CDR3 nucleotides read TGTGCCAGCAACATGGACAGGGGAGGAGCTTTCTTT. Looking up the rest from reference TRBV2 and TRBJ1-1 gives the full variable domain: EPEVTQTPSHQVTQMGQEVILRCVPISNHLYFYWYRQILGQKVEFLVSFYNNEISEKSEIFDDQFSVERPDGSNFTLKIRSTKLEDSAMYFCASNMDRGGAFFGQGTRLTVV.

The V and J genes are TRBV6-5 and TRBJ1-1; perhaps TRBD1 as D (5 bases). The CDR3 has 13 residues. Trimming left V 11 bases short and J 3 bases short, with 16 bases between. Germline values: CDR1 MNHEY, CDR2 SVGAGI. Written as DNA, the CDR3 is TGTGCCGCAACTCCGGGGGGAGACACTGAAGCTTTCTTT. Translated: CAATPGGDTEAFF.

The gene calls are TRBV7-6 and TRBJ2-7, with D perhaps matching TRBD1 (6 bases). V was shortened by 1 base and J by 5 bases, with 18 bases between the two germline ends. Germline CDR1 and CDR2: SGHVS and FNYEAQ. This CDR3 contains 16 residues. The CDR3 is CASSLGPRGGFDEQYF. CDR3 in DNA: TGTGCCAGCAGCTTAGGCCCCAGGGGCGGGTTCGACGAGCAGTACTTC.

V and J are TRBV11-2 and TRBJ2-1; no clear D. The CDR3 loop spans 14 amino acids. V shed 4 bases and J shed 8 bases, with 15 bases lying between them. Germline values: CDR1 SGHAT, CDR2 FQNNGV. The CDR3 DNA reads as TGTGCCAGCAGCTCCATTTCAGACTCGGATGAGCAGTTCTTC. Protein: CASSSISDSDEQFF.

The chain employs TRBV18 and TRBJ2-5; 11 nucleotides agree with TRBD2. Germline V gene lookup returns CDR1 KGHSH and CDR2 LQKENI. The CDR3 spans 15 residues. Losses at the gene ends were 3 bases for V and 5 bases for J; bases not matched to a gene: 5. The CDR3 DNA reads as TGTGCCAGCTCACCGGTAGCGGGGGGGCCCGAGACCCAGTACTTC. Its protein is CASSPVAGGPETQYF.

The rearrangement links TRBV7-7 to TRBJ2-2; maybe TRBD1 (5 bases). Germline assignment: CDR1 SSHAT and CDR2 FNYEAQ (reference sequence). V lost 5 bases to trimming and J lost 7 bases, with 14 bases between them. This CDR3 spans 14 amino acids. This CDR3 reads CASSQSLRGGELFF. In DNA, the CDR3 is TGTGCCAGCAGCCAGAGTTTAAGGGGCGGGGAGCTGTTTTTT.

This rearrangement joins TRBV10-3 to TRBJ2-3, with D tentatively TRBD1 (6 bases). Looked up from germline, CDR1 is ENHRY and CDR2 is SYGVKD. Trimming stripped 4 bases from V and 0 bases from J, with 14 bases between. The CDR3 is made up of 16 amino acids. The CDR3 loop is CAISADSPLSTDTQYF. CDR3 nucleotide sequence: TGTGCCATCAGTGCGGACAGCCCCCTTAGCACAGATACGCAGTATTTT.

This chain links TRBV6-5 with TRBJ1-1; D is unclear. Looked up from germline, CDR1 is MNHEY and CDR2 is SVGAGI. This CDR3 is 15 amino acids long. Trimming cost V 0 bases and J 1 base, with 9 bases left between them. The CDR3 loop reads CASSYSNRENTEAFF. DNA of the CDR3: TGTGCCAGCAGTTACTCGAACCGCGAGAACACTGAAGCTTTCTTT.

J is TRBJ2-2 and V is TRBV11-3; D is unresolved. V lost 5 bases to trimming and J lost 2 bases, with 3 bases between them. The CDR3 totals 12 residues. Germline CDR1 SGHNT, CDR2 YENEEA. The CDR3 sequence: CASSLNTGELFF. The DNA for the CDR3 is TGTGCCAGCAGCCTCAACACCGGGGAGCTGTTTTTT.

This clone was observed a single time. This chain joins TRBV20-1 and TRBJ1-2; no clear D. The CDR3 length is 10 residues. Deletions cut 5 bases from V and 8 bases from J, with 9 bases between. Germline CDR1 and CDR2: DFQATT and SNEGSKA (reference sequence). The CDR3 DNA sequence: TGCAGTGCTCATGATGGCGGCTACACCTTC. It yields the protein CSAHDGGYTF.

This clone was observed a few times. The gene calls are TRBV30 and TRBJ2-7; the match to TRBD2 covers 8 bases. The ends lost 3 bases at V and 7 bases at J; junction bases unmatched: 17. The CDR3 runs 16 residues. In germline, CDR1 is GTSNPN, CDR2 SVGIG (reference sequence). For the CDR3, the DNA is TGTGCCTGGAGGGACGTACGGCGGGGGGAAACGGGGGAGCAGTACTTC. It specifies CAWRDVRRGETGEQYF.

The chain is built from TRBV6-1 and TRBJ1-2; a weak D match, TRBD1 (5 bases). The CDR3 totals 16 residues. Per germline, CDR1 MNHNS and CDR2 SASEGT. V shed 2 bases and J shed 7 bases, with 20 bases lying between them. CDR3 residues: CASSEWGDSPGFGYTF. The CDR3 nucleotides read TGTGCCAGCAGTGAATGGGGGGATTCCCCCGGGTTTGGCTACACCTTC.

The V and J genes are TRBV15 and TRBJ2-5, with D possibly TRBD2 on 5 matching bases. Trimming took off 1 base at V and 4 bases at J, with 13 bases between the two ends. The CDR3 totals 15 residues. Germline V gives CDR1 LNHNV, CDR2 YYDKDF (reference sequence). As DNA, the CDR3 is TGTGCCACCAGCAGAGCTCTGGACTGGAGAGAGACCCAGTACTTC. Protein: CATSRALDWRETQYF.

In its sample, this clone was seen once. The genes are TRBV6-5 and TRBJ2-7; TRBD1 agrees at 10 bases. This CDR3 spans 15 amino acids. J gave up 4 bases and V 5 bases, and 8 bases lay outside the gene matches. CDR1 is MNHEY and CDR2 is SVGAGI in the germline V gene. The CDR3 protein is CASSRSRQGAYEQYF. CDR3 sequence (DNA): TGTGCCAGCAGTCGTTCCCGACAGGGGGCATACGAGCAGTACTTC.

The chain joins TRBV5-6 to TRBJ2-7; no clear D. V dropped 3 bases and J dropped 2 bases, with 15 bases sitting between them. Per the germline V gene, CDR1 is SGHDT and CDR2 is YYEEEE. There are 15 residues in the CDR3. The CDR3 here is CASSSPRLVPYEQYF. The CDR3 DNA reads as TGTGCCAGCAGCTCCCCCCGGTTAGTTCCCTACGAGCAGTACTTC.

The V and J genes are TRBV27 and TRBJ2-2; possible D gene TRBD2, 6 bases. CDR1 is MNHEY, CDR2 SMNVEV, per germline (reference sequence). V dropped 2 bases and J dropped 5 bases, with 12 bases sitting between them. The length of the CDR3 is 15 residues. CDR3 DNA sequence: TGTGCCAGCAGTTTACTCGGGAGTTGGACCGGGGAGCTGTTTTTT. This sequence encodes CASSLLGSWTGELFF.

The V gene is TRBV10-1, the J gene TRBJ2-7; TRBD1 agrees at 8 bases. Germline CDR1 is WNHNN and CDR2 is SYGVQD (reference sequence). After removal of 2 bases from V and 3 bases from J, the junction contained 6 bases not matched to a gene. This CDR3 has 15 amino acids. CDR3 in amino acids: CASSEGQGVDYEQYF. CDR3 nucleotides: TGCGCCAGCAGTGAGGGACAGGGAGTGGACTACGAGCAGTACTTC.

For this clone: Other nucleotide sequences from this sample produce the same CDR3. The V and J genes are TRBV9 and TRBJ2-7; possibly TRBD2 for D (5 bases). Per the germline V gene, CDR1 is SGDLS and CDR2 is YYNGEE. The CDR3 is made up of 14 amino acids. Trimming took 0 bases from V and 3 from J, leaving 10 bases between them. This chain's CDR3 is CASSVGLASYEQYF. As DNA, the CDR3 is TGTGCCAGCAGCGTAGGGCTAGCAAGCTACGAGCAGTACTTC.